This T cell receptor (beta chain) was documented in a study of shared clonotypes between healthy human individuals. Findings and caveats of the study: The low donor count limited represented genetic and exposure-history diversity. Larger estimated richness was generally recorded for naive subsets relative to memory subsets.

Trimming shortened V by 5 bases and J by 2 bases, and 17 bases separated the two germline ends. The germline V gene has CDR1 SGHVS and CDR2 FQNEAQ. The CDR3 runs 16 residues. Over several immunoSEQ plates, each subset's genomic DNA was distributed in even portions. Clones were read by immunoSEQ multiplex PCR, and TCRdb kept only the in-frame ones, dropping some. The sample comprises approximately 1.5 million clones, approximately 98.5% of which are singletons, and roughly 0.35% rests with the top ten. To note about this clone: The antigen is unknown.

J is TRBJ2-3 and V is TRBV7-8, with a possible D match to TRBD1 (5 bases). This sequence was found in a man aged 25-40 years in good health. The specimen sequenced was naive CD4+ T cells sorted from blood. This sample's subset: CD45RA+ positively selected. The CDR3 region is CASSQPWTPYTDTQYF. The CDR3 nucleotides are TGTGCCAGCAGCCAGCCCTGGACACCCTACACAGATACGCAGTATTTT.